What follows are 21 T cell receptor beta chains derived from one specimen sequenced in a study of blood T cells in healthy people across ages. Primers used in a second PCR of roughly 6 to 11 cycles were a sample-barcoded 5' primer and a J-beta primer mix. TCRdb called the 5' RACE reads again in MiXCR, with one record for every CDR3 protein. The sample has about 1.1 million distinct CDR3 sequences; around two fifths are singletons. The sequenced sample was blood. These receptors all stem from a man younger than 35 in good health.

The gene calls are TRBV19 and TRBJ2-2; possible D gene TRBD1, 5 bases. This CDR3 region has 14 residues. Germline V gives CDR1 LNHDA, CDR2 SQIVND (reference sequence). Trimming stripped 1 base from V and 5 bases from J, with 8 bases between. The CDR3 here is CASSIGTPTGELFF. The CDR3 DNA sequence: TGTGCCAGTAGTATAGGGACACCGACCGGGGAGCTGTTTTTT.

This clonotype was counted a few times. V usage is TRBV12-3 or TRBV12-4 and J usage is TRBJ2-7; tentatively, D is TRBD2 (5 bases). This CDR3 spans 12 amino acids. The ends were cut back, 6 bases at V and 3 bases at J, with 9 bases in the middle. The DNA of the CDR3 is TGTGCCAGCAGACGAGGACTCTACGAGCAGTACTTC. This translates into CASRRGLYEQYF.

The gene calls are TRBV20-1 and TRBJ1-1, with D perhaps TRBD1 (5 bases). Germline-derived CDR1 and CDR2 are DFQATT and SNEGSKA (reference sequence). The CDR3 consists of 14 residues. The V end lost 3 bases, the J end lost 10 bases, and 21 bases lay between the germline ends. This CDR3 reads CSARIPGLQGAAFF. The CDR3 nucleotides are TGCAGTGCTAGGATACCGGGGCTCCAAGGCGCAGCTTTCTTT.

The count of this clonotype is one. This chain connects TRBV20-1 to TRBJ1-4, with D maybe TRBD1 (6 bases). The CDR3 has 13 amino acids. Deletions cut 6 bases from V and 8 bases from J, with 16 bases between. The V gene's germline CDR1 is DFQATT and CDR2 SNEGSKA (reference sequence). The CDR3 nucleotides read TGCAGTGCCCCCCGGGACAATCGGGAAAAACTGTTTTTT. Its translation is CSAPRDNREKLFF.

The chain recombines TRBV20-1 with TRBJ1-5; 7 bases fit TRBD1. CDR3 length: 16 residues. In germline, CDR1 is DFQATT, CDR2 SNEGSKA (reference sequence). V was pared by 3 bases and J by 4 bases, with 12 bases of the junction left unmatched. The DNA for the CDR3 is TGCAGTGCTAGGGAGGGGCAGGGGGTAGGTAATCAGCCCCAGCATTTT. Translating it yields CSAREGQGVGNQPQHF.

This clonotype was counted between two and nine times. The gene calls are TRBV14 and TRBJ2-1; 7 bases agree with TRBD2. Germline V gives CDR1 SGHDN, CDR2 FVKESK. Trimming took 0 bases from V and 7 from J; bases not matched to a gene: 12. The CDR3 is 17 amino acids. The CDR3: CASSQDLLHGGRNEQFF. In nucleotides, the CDR3 is TGTGCCAGCAGCCAAGACCTACTGCACGGGGGGAGGAATGAGCAGTTCTTC.

This clonotype has only a few counts. The chain carries TRBV18 and TRBJ2-1, with D hard to call. Trimming removed 0 bases at V and 5 bases at J, with 26 bases between. The CDR3 loop spans 20 amino acids. CDR1 is KGHSH, CDR2 LQKENI, per germline. The CDR3 loop reads CASSPPFRTSNARMDNEQFF. In DNA, the CDR3 is TGTGCCAGCTCACCACCGTTCCGGACGTCAAATGCCCGGATGGACAATGAGCAGTTCTTC.

Notes on this clonotype: Given a much more abundant clone one base away, this may be a read error. The J gene is TRBJ2-3, the V gene TRBV5-1; the D gene is possibly TRBD1 (5 bases). Germline V lookup: CDR1 SGHRS, CDR2 YFSETQ. The V end lost 0 bases, the J end lost 6 bases, and 11 bases lay between the germline ends. This CDR3 comprises 14 residues. The CDR3 reads CASSLGVRDDTQYF. The CDR3 nucleotides are TGCGCCAGCAGCTTGGGTGTCAGGGATGATACGCAGTATTTT. The entire variable domain, with the rest obtained from reference TRBV5-1 and TRBJ2-3, is as follows: KAGVTQTPRYLIKTRGQQVTLSCSPISGHRSVSWYQQTPGQGLQFLFEYFSETQRNKGNFPGRFSGRQFSNSRSEMNVSTLELGDSALYLCASSLGVRDDTQYFGPGTRLTVL.

This clonotype was seen a single time. This may be a read error, as it is one base from a much larger clone. CDR3 bases: TGTGCCAGCAGTCTTAATAGGGACGCGACCCAGTACTTC. As protein: CASSLNRDATQYF. The chain employs TRBV6-2 or TRBV6-3 and TRBJ2-5; D could derive from TRBD1 or TRBD2 (5 bases each). There are 13 residues in the CDR3. From germline, CDR1 is MNHEY and CDR2 SVGEGT. V lost 5 bases, J lost 7 bases, and 14 bases lay in between.

This chain connects TRBV6-6 to TRBJ2-7; no clear D gene. Germline values: CDR1 MNHNY, CDR2 SVGAGI (reference sequence). The ends were cut back, 1 base at V and 6 bases at J, with 10 bases in the middle. The CDR3 length is 13 residues. The CDR3: CASSYLLGSEQYF. Here the CDR3 DNA reads TGTGCCAGCAGTTACTTGCTAGGATCCGAGCAGTACTTC.

This clonotype has just a few counts. The chain joins TRBV29-1 to TRBJ2-6; D unclear. Germline lookup yields CDR1 SQVTM and CDR2 ANQGSEA. The V gene lost 6 bases and the J gene lost 0 bases, with 3 bases spanning the gap. CDR3 size: 12 residues. The CDR3 nucleotides read TGCAGCGTGTTCTCTGGGGCCAACGTCCTGACTTTC. Its protein is CSVFSGANVLTF.

The chain couples TRBV21-1 to TRBJ1-1; the D call in the table, TRBD1, was not verified against the DNA. TRBV21-1 is a known pseudogene. There are 14 residues in the CDR3. The CDR3 sequence: CASSKAQGRAEAFF. The CDR3 DNA follows: TGTGCCAGCAGCAAAGCGCAGGGGAGAGCTGAAGCTTTCTTT.

This clonotype has only a few counts. The chain links TRBV7-2 to TRBJ2-7, with D perhaps TRBD1 or TRBD2 (5 bases each). This CDR3 spans 15 amino acids. CDR1 and CDR2 from the germline V gene are SGHTA and FQGNSA. V was clipped by 5 bases and J by 0 bases, with 14 bases between them. The CDR3 region is CASSLGTLDSYEQYF. The CDR3 DNA follows: TGTGCCAGCAGCCTCGGGACCTTAGACTCCTACGAGCAGTACTTC.

J is TRBJ1-2 and V is TRBV6-5; D is ambiguous. Trimming left V 6 bases short and J 4 bases short, with 12 bases between. Germline values: CDR1 MNHEY, CDR2 SVGAGI. This CDR3 contains 13 residues. CDR3 nucleotide sequence: TGTGCCAGCAGACACCGGGTCCGCTATGGCTACACCTTC. Encoded protein: CASRHRVRYGYTF.

The CDR3 nucleotides are TGTGCCAGCAGTGAAGGGGTATCCCAAGAGACCCAGTACTTC. Its protein is CASSEGVSQETQYF. The V and J genes are TRBV6-1 and TRBJ2-5; unclear D gene. This CDR3 is 14 amino acids long. CDR1 and CDR2 from the germline V gene are MNHNS and SASEGT. V dropped 1 base and J dropped 1 base, with 7 bases sitting between them.

The rearrangement uses TRBV6-2 or TRBV6-3 and TRBJ2-3; D unresolved. V was cut by 2 bases and J by 5 bases, with 11 bases left in between. This CDR3 has 14 amino acids. Germline values: CDR1 MNHEY, CDR2 SVGEGT. As DNA, the CDR3 is TGTGCCAGCAGTTACCCCGCCTACAGAGATACGCAGTATTTT. Translated, it gives CASSYPAYRDTQYF.

The chain carries TRBV5-6 and TRBJ1-1; 9 positions match TRBD1. After removal of 3 bases from V and 5 bases from J, the junction contained 11 bases not matched to a gene. The CDR3 sequence is 16 residues long. Per germline, CDR1 SGHDT and CDR2 YYEEEE. This CDR3 reads CASSSEGWTGVTEAFF. In DNA, the CDR3 is TGTGCCAGCAGCTCTGAAGGTTGGACAGGGGTAACTGAAGCTTTCTTT.

This clonotype was counted a few times. In nucleotides, the CDR3 is TGCAGTGCTTCCGGGACAGGGCGAGGGACAGATACGCAGTATTTT. Amino acid sequence: CSASGTGRGTDTQYF. The chain joins TRBV20-1 to TRBJ2-3; 9 bases match TRBD1. The CDR3 totals 15 residues. Germline CDR1 reads DFQATT; CDR2 reads SNEGSKA (reference sequence). Trimming at V came to 5 bases and at J to 3 bases, leaving 9 bases not matched to a gene.

The chain carries TRBV21-1 and TRBJ2-7; no DNA check was done on the table's D call, TRBD1. TRBV21-1 is a recognized pseudogene. CDR3 length equals 15 residues. The CDR3, as DNA: TGTGCCAGCAGCCGACCGGGAGTTTATTCCTACGAGCAGTACTTC. Encoded protein: CASSRPGVYSYEQYF.

This chain joins TRBV27 and TRBJ1-5, with D hard to call. This CDR3 contains 15 residues. Trimming removed 4 bases at V and 0 bases at J, with 10 bases between. The germline gives CDR1 MNHEY, CDR2 SMNVEV (reference sequence). The CDR3 region is CASSWSRPSNQPQHF. Here the CDR3 DNA reads TGTGCCAGCAGTTGGTCCAGGCCTAGCAATCAGCCCCAGCATTTT.

The chain uses TRBV10-3 and TRBJ1-1; no firm D call. The CDR3 length is 14 residues. Trimming took off 2 bases at V and 3 bases at J, with 10 bases between the two ends. From germline, CDR1 is ENHRY and CDR2 SYGVKD. DNA of the CDR3: TGTGCCATCAGTGAGGCGAATTGGGACACTGAAGCTTTCTTT. Protein product: CAISEANWDTEAFF.